This passage covers 6 T cell receptor beta chains from one sample sequenced in a study of cytomegalovirus exposure and HLA in healthy donors. Vbeta (60) and Jbeta (13) primers were used in the PCR. TCRdb's table, derived via immunoSEQ multiplex PCR, lists solely in-frame clones and lacks some. This sample carries fewer than 120,000 clones, approximately 83% of them seen once, and the ten largest clones take approximately 2%. Sequenced: PBMCs. The receptors stem from a man aged 40-49 years in good health and CMV-seronegative.

This rearrangement joins TRBV19 to TRBJ1-5, with TRBD1 matching over 8 bases. J lost 0 bases, V lost 6 bases, and 10 bases had no gene match. Germline V CDR1 and CDR2: LNHDA, SQIVND (reference sequence). This CDR3 has 17 amino acids. This CDR3 is CASSRGDRGLSNQPQHF. The CDR3 DNA sequence: TGTGCCAGTAGCCGGGGCGACAGGGGCCTTAGCAATCAGCCCCAGCATTTT.

This clone has just one count. The rearrangement links TRBV7-2 to TRBJ2-7; D possibly corresponds to TRBD1 (6 bases). V was clipped by 5 bases and J by 10 bases, with 15 bases between them. The CDR3 has 12 residues. Germline V gene sequence: CDR1 SGHTA, CDR2 FQGNSA. Written as DNA, the CDR3 is TGTGCCAGCAGCCGGACGGTGGGGACACAGTACTTC. Its translation is CASSRTVGTQYF.

This sequence joins TRBV19 and TRBJ1-1; a possible D gene is TRBD1 (6 bases). This CDR3 is 17 amino acids long. V gave up 7 bases and J gave up 10 bases, with 31 bases separating them. The germline gives CDR1 LNHDA, CDR2 SQIVND (reference sequence). This CDR3 is CASTRGGGPELVLRAFF. CDR3 bases: TGTGCCAGTACCAGAGGCGGGGGGCCCGAATTAGTTCTTAGAGCTTTCTTT. Full variable domain (outside the CDR3, taken from reference TRBV19 and TRBJ1-1): DGGITQSPKYLFRKEGQNVTLSCEQNLNHDAMYWYRQDPGQGLRLIYYSQIVNDFQKGDIAEGYSVSREKKESFPLTVTSAQKNPTAFYLCASTRGGGPELVLRAFFGQGTRLTVV.

This CDR3 is CASSQETGRTGELFF. The CDR3 DNA is TGCGCCAGCAGCCAAGAGACAGGGCGAACCGGGGAGCTGTTTTTT. The chain combines TRBV4-3 with TRBJ2-2, with TRBD1 matching over 7 bases. The CDR3 sequence is 15 residues long. The ends lost 0 bases at V and 5 bases at J; junction bases unmatched: 3. The germline V gene has CDR1 LGHNA and CDR2 YSLEER.

This rearrangement joins TRBV7-7 to TRBJ2-5; tentatively, D is TRBD2 (5 bases). V was trimmed by 2 bases and J by 5 bases, leaving 9 bases between them. The CDR3 consists of 13 residues. Germline V gene data show CDR1 as SSHAT and CDR2 as FNYEAQ (reference sequence). CDR3 sequence: CASSLKGAETQYF. CDR3 nucleotide sequence: TGTGCCAGCAGCTTAAAGGGAGCCGAGACCCAGTACTTC.

The chain links TRBV25-1 to TRBJ2-1, with TRBD2 matching over 7 bases. The junction had 3 bases not matched to a gene; V was cut back by 4 bases and J by 6 bases. Germline values: CDR1 MGHDK, CDR2 SYGVNS. This CDR3 has 13 residues. Here the CDR3 DNA reads TGTGCCAGCAGTGGACCGGGGGGCAATGAGCAGTTCTTC. It codes for CASSGPGGNEQFF.